Listed below are T cell receptor beta chains from one sample, sequenced in a study of blood T cell repertoires in COVID-19. TCRdb's table, derived via immunoSEQ multiplex PCR, lists solely in-frame clones and lacks some. The top ten clones hold about 13% of a sample with under 75,000 clones, roughly 90% of them seen once. The source material was peripheral blood. These receptors all stem from a man in his 60s with active COVID-19. Both conserved end residues are part of each CDR3.

j_gene,v_gene,CDR3aa
TRBJ1-5,TRBV30,CAWSVQGNQPQHF
TRBJ1-2,TRBV14,CASSQGTGKGGYTF
TRBJ2-5,TRBV7-9,CASSSLAAQETQYF
TRBJ2-2,TRBV15,CATSRDPGGHTGELFF
TRBJ2-2,TRBV19,CASSPLGGPGELFF
TRBJ2-2,TRBV5-4,CASSLPPAGGAGELFF
TRBJ1-4,TRBV10-3,CAISESQTTATNEKLFF
TRBJ2-3,TRBV11-3,CASSLSGGGNSDTQYF
TRBJ1-2,TRBV5-8,CASSLGTAYYGYTF
TRBJ2-3,TRBV11-1,CASRRLASENTQYF
TRBJ2-7,TRBV7-3,CASSAGSDRGKQYF
TRBJ2-2,TRBV5-5,CASSPRVGGATGELFF
TRBJ2-3,TRBV5-1,CASTKPSGGSDTQYF
TRBJ2-2,TRBV18,CASSPTRLAANTGELFF
TRBJ1-5,TRBV3-1/TRBV3-2,CASSQSGTGSNQPQHF
TRBJ2-7,TRBV5-6,CASSLAEGLAGGPHEQYF
TRBJ1-5,TRBV4-3,CASSQDPTNQPQHF
TRBJ2-5,TRBV12-3/TRBV12-4,CASSLGGTQYF
TRBJ2-7,TRBV5-1,CASSSSSGGRYEQYF
TRBJ2-7,TRBV11-2,CASSDWTGSSYEQYF
TRBJ2-1,TRBV20-1,CSASLAGTYMNEQFF
TRBJ2-1,TRBV28,CASRGLALTNEQFF
TRBJ2-2,TRBV6-2/TRBV6-3,CASSYPTPGGELFF
TRBJ2-5,TRBV7-6,CASSTSAGGRETQYF
TRBJ2-1,TRBV7-3,CASSLTPGWEQFF
TRBJ2-1,TRBV11-2,CASSLDLVAGNEQFF
TRBJ2-2,TRBV7-9,CASSQSVGDTGELFF
TRBJ1-1,TRBV7-2,CASSQGSKNTEAFF
TRBJ1-2,TRBV6-5,CASSYLGGGYGYTF
TRBJ2-3,TRBV7-6,CASSLEGVETTDTQYF
TRBJ2-3,TRBV5-1,CASSLADSYYTDTQYF
TRBJ2-3,TRBV6-4,CASSDSTRAVSTDTQYF
TRBJ1-3,TRBV7-6,CASSLEVWGAGNTIYF